This T cell receptor (beta chain) is from a study of cytomegalovirus exposure and HLA in healthy donors. Study summary: Some 200 million T cells yielded approximately 100 million unique TCR beta sequences, as an earlier analysis found. Study results and limitations: As a later analysis showed, several of the most significant clusters appeared to be linked to common viral pathogens.

Both 60 Vbeta primers and 13 Jbeta primers went into the PCR. The table came from immunoSEQ multiplex PCR; TCRdb's copy has only in-frame clones and leaves some out. The listing contains fewer than 150,000 clones. CDR1 and CDR2 from the germline V gene are SGHTA and FQGTGA. This CDR3 has 13 amino acids. Unmatched junction bases numbered 3, after V lost 3 bases and J lost 10 bases. Concerning this clone: The antigen is undetermined.

The source material was PBMCs. J is TRBJ2-1 and V is TRBV7-3; 10 bases align to TRBD1. This TCR derives from a woman aged 60-70 years in good health and CMV-seronegative. CDR3 coding DNA: TGTGCCAGCAGCTTTCCGGGACAGGGGGAGCAGTTCTTC. Its translation is CASSFPGQGEQFF.